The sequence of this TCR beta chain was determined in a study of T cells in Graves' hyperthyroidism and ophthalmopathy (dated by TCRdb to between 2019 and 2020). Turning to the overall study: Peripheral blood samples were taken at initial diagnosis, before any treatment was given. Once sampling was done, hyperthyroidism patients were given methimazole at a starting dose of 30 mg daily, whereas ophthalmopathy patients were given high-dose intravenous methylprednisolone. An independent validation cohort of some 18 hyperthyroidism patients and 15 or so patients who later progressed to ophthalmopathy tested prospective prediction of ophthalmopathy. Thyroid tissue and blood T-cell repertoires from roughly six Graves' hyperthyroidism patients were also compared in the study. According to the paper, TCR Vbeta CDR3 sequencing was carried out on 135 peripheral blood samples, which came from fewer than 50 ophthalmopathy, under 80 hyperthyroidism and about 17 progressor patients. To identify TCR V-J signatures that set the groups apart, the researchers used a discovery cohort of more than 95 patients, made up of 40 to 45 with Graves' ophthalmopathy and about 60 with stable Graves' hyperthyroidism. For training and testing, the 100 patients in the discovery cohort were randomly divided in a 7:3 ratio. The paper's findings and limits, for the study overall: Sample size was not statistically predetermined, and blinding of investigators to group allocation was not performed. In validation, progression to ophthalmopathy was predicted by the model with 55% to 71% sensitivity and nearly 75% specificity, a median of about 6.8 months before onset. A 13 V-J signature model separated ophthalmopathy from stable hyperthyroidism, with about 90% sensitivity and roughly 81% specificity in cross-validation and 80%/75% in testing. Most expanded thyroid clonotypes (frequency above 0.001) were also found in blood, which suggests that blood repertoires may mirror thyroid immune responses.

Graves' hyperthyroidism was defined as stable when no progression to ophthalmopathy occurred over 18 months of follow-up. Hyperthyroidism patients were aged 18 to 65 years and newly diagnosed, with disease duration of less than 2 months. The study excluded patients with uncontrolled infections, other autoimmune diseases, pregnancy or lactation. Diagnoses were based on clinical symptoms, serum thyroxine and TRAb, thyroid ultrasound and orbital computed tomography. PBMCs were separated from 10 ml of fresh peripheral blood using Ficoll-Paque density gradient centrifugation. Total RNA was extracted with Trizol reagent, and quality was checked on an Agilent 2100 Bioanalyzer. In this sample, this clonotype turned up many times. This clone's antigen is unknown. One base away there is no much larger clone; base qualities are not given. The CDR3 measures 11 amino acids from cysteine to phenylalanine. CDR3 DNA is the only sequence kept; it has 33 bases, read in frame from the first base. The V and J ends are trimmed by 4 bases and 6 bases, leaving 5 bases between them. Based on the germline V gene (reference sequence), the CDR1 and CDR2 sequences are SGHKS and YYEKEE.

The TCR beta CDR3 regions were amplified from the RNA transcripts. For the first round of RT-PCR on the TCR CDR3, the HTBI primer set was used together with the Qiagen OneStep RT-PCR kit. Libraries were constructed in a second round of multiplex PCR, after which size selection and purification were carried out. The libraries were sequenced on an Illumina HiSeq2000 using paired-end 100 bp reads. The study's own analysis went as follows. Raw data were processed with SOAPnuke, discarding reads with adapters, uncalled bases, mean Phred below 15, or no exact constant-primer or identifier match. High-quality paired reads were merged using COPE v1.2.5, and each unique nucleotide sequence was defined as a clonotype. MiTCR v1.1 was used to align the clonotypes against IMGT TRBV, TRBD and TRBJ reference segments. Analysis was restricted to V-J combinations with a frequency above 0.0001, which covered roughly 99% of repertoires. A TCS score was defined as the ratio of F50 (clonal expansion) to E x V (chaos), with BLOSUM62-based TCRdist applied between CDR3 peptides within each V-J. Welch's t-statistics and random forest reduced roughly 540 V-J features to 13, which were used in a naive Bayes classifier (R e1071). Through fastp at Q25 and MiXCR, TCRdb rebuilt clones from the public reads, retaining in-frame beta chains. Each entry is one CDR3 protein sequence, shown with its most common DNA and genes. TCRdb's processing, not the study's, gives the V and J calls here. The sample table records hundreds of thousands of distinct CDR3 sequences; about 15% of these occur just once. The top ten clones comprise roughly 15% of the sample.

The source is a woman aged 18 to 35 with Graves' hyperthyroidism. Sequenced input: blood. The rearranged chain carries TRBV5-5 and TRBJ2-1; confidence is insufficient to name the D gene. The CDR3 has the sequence CASSVINEQFF. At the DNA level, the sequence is TGTGCCAGCAGCGTGATCAATGAGCAGTTCTTC.